This T cell receptor beta chain was observed in a study of OX40 agonist ivuxolimab in advanced cancers. The study's findings and limits: Expanded clones tended on average to be more numerous among CD8+ T cells than CD4+.

Trimming stripped 8 bases from V and 7 bases from J, with 9 bases between. The CDR3 totals 11 residues. Germline loops: CDR1 MNHNS, CDR2 SASEGT. Libraries were prepared by immunoSEQ multiplex PCR; TCRdb keeps only in-frame clonotypes and omits some of them. The sample records 70,000 to 75,000 clones, around nine tenths being singletons. In the case of this clone: Its specificity is not known.

The chain has TRBV6-1 and TRBJ1-5; D remains ambiguous. This sample comprised CD4+ or CD8+ T cells sorted from blood, obtained in a trial of the OX40 agonist ivuxolimab. The clonotype originates from an adult with an advanced solid tumor such as melanoma, head and neck, liver or kidney cancer. The CDR3 nucleotides read TGTGCCAGCTCCGACGTACAGCCCCAGCATTTT. Amino acids: CASSDVQPQHF.